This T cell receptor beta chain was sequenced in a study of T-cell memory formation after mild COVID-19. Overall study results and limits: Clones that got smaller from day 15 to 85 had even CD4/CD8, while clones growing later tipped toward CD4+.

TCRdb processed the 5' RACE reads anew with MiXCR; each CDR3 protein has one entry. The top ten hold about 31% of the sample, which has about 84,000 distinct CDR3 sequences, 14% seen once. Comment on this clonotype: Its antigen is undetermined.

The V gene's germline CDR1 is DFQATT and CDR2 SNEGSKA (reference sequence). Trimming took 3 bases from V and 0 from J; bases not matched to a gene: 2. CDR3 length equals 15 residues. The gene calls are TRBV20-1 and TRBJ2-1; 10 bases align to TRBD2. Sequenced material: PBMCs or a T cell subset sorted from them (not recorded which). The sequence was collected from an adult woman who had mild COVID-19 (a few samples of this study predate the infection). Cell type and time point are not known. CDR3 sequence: CSASSSGSSYNEQFF. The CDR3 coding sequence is TGCAGTGCTAGTTCTAGCGGGAGCTCCTACAATGAGCAGTTCTTC.